What follows are 4 T cell receptor beta chains derived from one specimen sequenced in a study of blood T cells in healthy people across ages (dated by TCRdb to the mid-2010s). The library was produced with 5' RACE. The instrument was an Illumina HiSeq 2500. A second PCR of roughly 7 to 12 cycles was run with a J-beta primer mix and a sample-barcoded 5' primer. The public reads were quality trimmed at Q25 with fastp and then assembled into clones with MiXCR by TCRdb, keeping productive beta chains. Entries that share a CDR3 protein sequence are merged under the most common genes and DNA. The sample contains more than 450,000 distinct CDR3 sequences, over 25% of them found a single time. Of the sample, under 4.5% is held by the ten largest clones. This sample also appeared in a second study, on T cells of mothers and their children.

Sequencing used blood. The receptors were gathered from a boy aged 2 to 9 in good health.

A few counts support this clonotype. The chain uses TRBV3-1 and TRBJ2-2; maybe TRBD1 (6 bases). Germline V gives CDR1 LGHDT, CDR2 YNNKEL (reference sequence). V was pared by 4 bases and J by 4 bases, with 10 bases between. This CDR3 contains 14 residues. CDR3 in amino acids: CASSPDSFTGELFF. The DNA for the CDR3 is TGTGCCAGCAGCCCGGACAGCTTCACCGGGGAGCTGTTTTTT.

This chain links TRBV5-1 with TRBJ1-2, with 8 nucleotides matching TRBD1. Trimming at V came to 0 bases and at J to 5 bases, leaving 6 bases not matched to a gene. CDR1 is SGHRS, CDR2 YFSETQ, per germline. CDR3 length equals 15 residues. CDR3 nucleotide sequence: TGCGCCAGCAGCTTGGACGATCAGGGGGCTTATGGCTACACCTTC. Its protein is CASSLDDQGAYGYTF.

There are many counts of this clonotype. This chain links TRBV20-1 with TRBJ2-7, with D tentatively TRBD1 (6 bases). This CDR3 has 14 amino acids. V lost 2 bases to trimming and J lost 0 bases, with 11 bases between them. Germline V gene lookup returns CDR1 DFQATT and CDR2 SNEGSKA (reference sequence). Here the CDR3 reads CSARSGDVSYEQYF. The CDR3 nucleotides read TGCAGTGCTAGATCAGGGGACGTCTCCTACGAGCAGTACTTC.

This clonotype was observed a handful of times. This rearrangement joins TRBV10-3 to TRBJ2-2; D possibly corresponds to TRBD1 (6 bases). Germline assignment: CDR1 ENHRY and CDR2 SYGVKD. V shed 2 bases and J shed 5 bases, with 9 bases lying between them. This CDR3 contains 14 residues. The CDR3 DNA reads TGTGCCATCAGTGAGACAGGGCGGACCGGGGAGCTGTTTTTT. Translation: CAISETGRTGELFF.